Many counts were recorded for the clone carrying this T cell receptor (beta chain). Using RNA transcripts, the TCR beta CDR3 regions were amplified. First-round RT-PCR relied on HTBI primers, and a second-round multiplex PCR came next. TCRdb re-analysed the multiplex PCR reads in MiXCR, keeping a single row per CDR3 protein. Of about 380,000 distinct CDR3 sequences in the sample, roughly 14% are singletons; the top ten hold about 7%. From germline, CDR1 is SGHRS and CDR2 YFSETQ. V lost 5 bases to trimming and J lost 6 bases; unmatched junction nucleotides: 12. CDR3 size: 16 residues. This sample was included in a study of Graves' ophthalmopathy and Graves' hyperthyroidism.

The chain is built from TRBV5-1 and TRBJ1-1; the match to TRBD1 covers 11 bases. This clonotype was obtained from a woman between 18 and 30 years old with stable Graves' hyperthyroidism. The sequencing sample was made of peripheral blood. CDR3 amino acids: CASSPRTGGDTSEAFF. CDR3 bases: TGCGCCAGCAGTCCAAGGACAGGGGGCGATACCTCTGAAGCTTTCTTT.